This T cell receptor (beta chain) is drawn from a study of CD8 T cells in ankylosing spondylitis. Whole-study findings and limits: Disease-associated clones were CD8+ and fairly uncommon in peripheral blood. As reported, disease-linked clones showed significant enrichment in matched ankylosing spondylitis synovial fluid. A motif of 7 to 9 highly homologous TCR beta variants was seen as apparently characteristic of ankylosing spondylitis blood.

Quantitative 5'-RACE with molecular barcodes generated TCR beta libraries. MiXCR, run by TCRdb on the 5' RACE reads, gives a single entry per CDR3 protein. The table records fewer than 250,000 distinct CDR3 sequences, about 16% of them present only once. The table lists this clonotype with a few counts. The antigen is not known. The CDR3 spans 15 residues. V shed 10 bases, J shed 5 bases, and the junction held 13 bases outside the gene matches. The J gene is TRBJ2-3, the V gene TRBV12-3 or TRBV12-4; 9 bases line up with TRBD1. Sequenced: blood, either unsorted or a sorted T cell fraction (not recorded which). The TCR was taken from a male donor with ankylosing spondylitis. The CDR3 reads CATLPSQGAVDTQYF. In DNA form, the CDR3 reads TGTGCCACCTTACCCTCACAGGGGGCCGTAGATACGCAGTATTTT.